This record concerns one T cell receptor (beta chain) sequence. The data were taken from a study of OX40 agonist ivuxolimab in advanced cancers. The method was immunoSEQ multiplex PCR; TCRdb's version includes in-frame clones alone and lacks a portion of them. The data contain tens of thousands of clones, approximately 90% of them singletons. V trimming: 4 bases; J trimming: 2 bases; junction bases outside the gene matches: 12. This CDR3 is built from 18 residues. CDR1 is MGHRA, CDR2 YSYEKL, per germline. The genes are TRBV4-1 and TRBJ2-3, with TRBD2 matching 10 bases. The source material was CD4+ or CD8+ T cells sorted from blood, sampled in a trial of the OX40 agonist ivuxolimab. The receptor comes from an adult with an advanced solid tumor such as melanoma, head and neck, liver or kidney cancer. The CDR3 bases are TGCGCCAGCAGCCGGGCGGGTGCTAGCGGGAGTTACACAGATACGCAGTATTTT. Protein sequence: CASSRAGASGSYTDTQYF.